This TCR beta chain originates from a study of blood T cell repertoires in COVID-19. Study-level background: COVID-19 samples from acute and convalescent phases originated in the United States, Italy and Spain. PBMCs, B-cell-depleted T cells, or T cells were the source of the cDNA or gDNA that made up the material.

Ages ranged from roughly 18 to 100 years, with residence in some 25 US areas. The table came from immunoSEQ multiplex PCR; TCRdb's copy has only in-frame clones and leaves some out. The data hold 300,000 to 350,000 clones, with around nine tenths observed a single time. CDR3 length: 20 residues. The V and J ends lost 1 base and 6 bases, in that order; junction bases with no gene match: 19. Germline values: CDR1 SGHTA, CDR2 FQGTGA. The table lists this clone with a count of one. Source material: PBMCs or T cells enriched from blood (not recorded which). The TCR was taken from a woman in her thirties who had been exposed to COVID-19. The chain joins TRBV7-3 to TRBJ2-1, with 9 positions matching TRBD2. The CDR3 is CASSLRWTSVAGGPGNEQFF. The CDR3, as DNA: TGTGCCAGCAGCTTAAGGTGGACAAGTGTGGCGGGAGGGCCGGGCAATGAGCAGTTCTTC.